Listed below are T cell receptor beta chains from one sample, sequenced in a study of blood T cell repertoires in COVID-19. TCRdb's copy holds only in-frame clones and misses some; the assay was immunoSEQ multiplex PCR. Here the sample spans a few hundred thousand clones, around 89% being singletons. Sequencing used peripheral blood. Every receptor here comes from a woman in her thirties or forties with COVID-19, enrolled during active disease. CDR3s include the opening cysteine and the closing phenylalanine or tryptophan. Each record gives: clone size, D gene, V gene, J gene, CDR3 protein, CDR3 DNA. The D gene is left open where the match is weak. Clone size is given for some rows only: seen once, a few or many times, or a class if the clone is expanded.

>-|TRBD1|TRBV4-3|TRBJ1-5
CASSQDGTDYQPQHF
TGCGCCAGCAGCCAAGATGGGACAGATTATCAGCCCCAGCATTTT
>-|TRBD1|TRBV28|TRBJ1-2
CASSLKSGTGGYGYTF
TGTGCCAGCAGTTTAAAATCCGGGACAGGGGGCTATGGCTACACCTTC
>-|TRBD1|TRBV2|TRBJ1-5
CASSEGGTGFLTRYSNQPQHF
TGTGCCAGCAGTGAAGGTGGGACAGGGTTTTTGACGAGGTATAGCAATCAGCCCCAGCATTTT
>-|-|TRBV28|TRBJ2-7
CASSYRRLSQYEQYF
TGTGCCAGCAGTTATAGGCGACTGTCTCAGTACGAGCAGTACTTC
>-|TRBD1|TRBV4-3|TRBJ1-2
CASSQEQGYYGYTF
TGCGCCAGCAGCCAAGAACAGGGGTACTATGGCTACACCTTC
>-|-|TRBV10-3|TRBJ2-3
CASTSTSTQYF
TGTGCCAGTACTAGCACGAGTACGCAGTATTTT
>-|-|TRBV6-5|TRBJ1-3
CASIRDSGNTIYF
TGTGCCAGCATCCGGGACTCTGGAAACACCATATATTTT
>-|-|TRBV29-1|TRBJ1-1
CSVRGVLNTEAFF
TGCAGCGTTCGGGGGGTCCTGAACACTGAAGCTTTCTTT
>-|TRBD1|TRBV9|TRBJ2-2
CASSLFGTGTNTGELFF
TGTGCCAGCAGCCTGTTCGGGACAGGGACGAACACCGGGGAGCTGTTTTTT
>-|-|TRBV3-1/TRBV3-2|TRBJ2-1
CASSRAGGNRNEQFF
TGTGCCAGCAGCCGAGCGGGCGGAAATAGGAATGAGCAGTTCTTC
>-|-|TRBV9|TRBJ2-1
CASSVGGTPQGEQFF
TGTGCCAGCAGCGTAGGAGGGACTCCTCAGGGTGAGCAGTTCTTC
>-|-|TRBV19|TRBJ1-3
CASNRRPGNTIYF
TGTGCCAGTAACCGGAGGCCTGGAAACACCATATATTTT
>once|-|TRBV3-1/TRBV3-2|TRBJ2-7
CASSQGSSYEQYF
TGTGCCAGCAGCCAAGGGAGCTCCTACGAGCAGTACTTC
>-|TRBD1|TRBV28|TRBJ1-2
CASSGTVYGYTF
TGTGCCAGCAGTGGGACAGTTTATGGCTACACCTTC
>once|-|TRBV18|TRBJ2-7
CASSPGAGELYEQYF
TGTGCCAGCTCACCAGGGGCAGGGGAACTCTACGAGCAGTACTTC
>-|TRBD1|TRBV29-1|TRBJ1-2
CSVKSGGEYGYTF
TGCAGCGTTAAATCAGGGGGCGAGTATGGCTACACCTTC
>once|-|TRBV28|TRBJ1-1
CASRQTGLAEAFF
TGTGCCAGCAGACAGACAGGTCTGGCTGAAGCTTTCTTT
>-|-|TRBV7-3|TRBJ1-6
CASSLTPTGSYNSPLHF
TGTGCCAGCAGCTTAACTCCTACGGGTTCCTATAATTCACCCCTCCACTTT
>-|-|TRBV7-8|TRBJ1-4
CASSTGSNEKLFF
TGTGCCAGCAGCACAGGTTCTAATGAAAAACTGTTTTTT